These 25 T cell receptor beta chains share one sample of origin, sequenced in a study of a mutant IDH1 vaccine in newly diagnosed glioma. The sample's time point: week 47, end of study. It was 300 ug of mutant IDH1 20-mer peptide that made up each vaccine dose, given with topical imiquimod. Antigen specificity for these receptors is unknown. The protocol was immunoSEQ multiplex PCR, while the TCRdb copy is restricted to in-frame clones and leaves out a portion. The sample gives fewer than 70,000 clones, around four fifths of which show up once; approximately 3.9% is in the top ten. Sequenced material: PBMCs, taken from a glioma patient whose treatment included an IDH1 peptide vaccine. The origin of the receptors is a man between 25 and 39 years old with glioma.

The CDR3, as DNA: TGTGCCAGCAGTCTGGACAGGTATAATTCACCCCTCCACTTT. This encodes CASSLDRYNSPLHF. The chain joins TRBV6-6 to TRBJ1-6; TRBD1 agrees at 7 bases. This CDR3 contains 14 residues. Germline lookup yields CDR1 MNHNY and CDR2 SVGAGI (reference sequence). J lost 4 bases, V lost 5 bases, and 2 bases had no gene match.

The rearrangement links TRBV28 to TRBJ1-1; TRBD1 might be the D (5 bases). Germline CDR1 is MDHEN and CDR2 is SYDVKM. V shed 2 bases and J shed 1 base, with 8 bases lying between them. The CDR3 has 14 amino acids. The CDR3 nucleotides read TGTGCCAGCAGTTTACGGGGGGAGAACACTGAAGCTTTCTTT. Translating gives CASSLRGENTEAFF.

The CDR3 is CASSSQTGVAGELFF. The CDR3 DNA is TGTGCCAGCAGTTCGCAGACAGGGGTCGCCGGGGAGCTGTTTTTT. This sequence joins TRBV27 and TRBJ2-2; 8 bases are shared with TRBD1. The germline CDR1 and CDR2 sequences are MNHEY and SMNVEV (reference sequence). The CDR3 covers 15 residues. The ends lost 4 bases at V and 6 bases at J; junction bases unmatched: 7.

The chain employs TRBV6-5 and TRBJ2-7, with D perhaps being TRBD1 or TRBD2 (5 bases each). V was trimmed by 2 bases and J by 9 bases, leaving 23 bases between them. In germline, CDR1 is MNHEY, CDR2 SVGAGI. CDR3 size: 16 residues. For the CDR3, the DNA is TGTGCCAGCAGTTACGGGGGTCAGGGCCGTATGATGAGGCAGTACTTC. Its protein is CASSYGGQGRMMRQYF.

This clone has a handful of counts. This sequence joins TRBV7-9 and TRBJ1-1; perhaps TRBD1 as D (5 bases). V lost 0 bases and J lost 10, with 15 bases in between. The CDR3 loop spans 14 amino acids. Germline CDR1 is SEHNR and CDR2 is FQNEAQ (reference sequence). DNA of the CDR3: TGTGCCAGCAGCTTAGCAGTCGACAGTCTAGGAGCTTTCTTT. Protein sequence: CASSLAVDSLGAFF.

The rearrangement uses TRBV5-1 and TRBJ2-7; D gene uncertain. Germline CDR1 and CDR2: SGHRS and YFSETQ. The CDR3 runs 13 residues. Trimming cost V 0 bases and J 6 bases, with 10 bases left between them. CDR3 nucleotides: TGCGCCAGCAGCTTGGCCTTGGGCGCCGAGCAGTACTTC. This codes for CASSLALGAEQYF.

The chain has TRBV7-9 and TRBJ2-3; no firm D call. V lost 5 bases and J 2 bases, leaving 14 bases between the germline ends. CDR3 length: 15 residues. Germline CDR1 is SEHNR and CDR2 is FQNEAQ (reference sequence). In DNA form, the CDR3 reads TGTGCCAGCAGCCCCGACCCGGGCACCACAGATACGCAGTATTTT. As protein: CASSPDPGTTDTQYF.

This rearrangement joins TRBV27 to TRBJ2-1, with D tentatively TRBD2 (6 bases). The CDR3 covers 17 residues. Trimming took off 8 bases at V and 6 bases at J, with 26 bases between the two ends. CDR1 is MNHEY and CDR2 is SMNVEV in the germline V gene (reference sequence). The CDR3 spells CASYHRRRGYGGNEQFF. In DNA form, the CDR3 reads TGTGCCAGCTATCACCGGCGTCGGGGCTACGGGGGCAATGAGCAGTTCTTC.

The rearrangement joins TRBV19 to TRBJ1-3; possible D gene TRBD1, 6 bases. The ends were cut back, 4 bases at V and 0 bases at J, with 16 bases in the middle. CDR1 and CDR2 (germline): LNHDA, SQIVND (reference sequence). The CDR3 is 17 residues long. This CDR3 reads CASSNPGQPSSGNTIYF. CDR3 DNA sequence: TGTGCCAGTAGTAATCCCGGACAGCCCTCCTCTGGAAACACCATATATTTT.

This clone was counted many times. The gene calls are TRBV5-6 and TRBJ1-4; unclear D gene. This CDR3 is 16 amino acids long. Germline CDR1 is SGHDT and CDR2 is YYEEEE. With 3 bases removed from V and 0 bases from J, the gap between germline ends came to 12 bases. The CDR3 nucleotides are TGTGCCAGCAGCTGGGCACCTTCTGCAACTAATGAAAAACTGTTTTTT. Its protein is CASSWAPSATNEKLFF. The full variable domain, with the rest looked up from reference TRBV5-6 and TRBJ1-4, is DAGVTQSPTHLIKTRGQQVTLRCSPKSGHDTVSWYQQALGQGPQFIFQYYEEEERQRGNFPDRFSGHQFPNYSSELNVNALLLGDSALYLCASSWAPSATNEKLFFGSGTQLSVL.

The chain recombines TRBV27 with TRBJ2-2; TRBD1 aligns across 7 bases. V lost 5 bases and J lost 6; bases outside the gene matches: 9. Germline V lookup: CDR1 MNHEY, CDR2 SMNVEV (reference sequence). This CDR3 has 15 residues. The CDR3 DNA follows: TGTGCCAGCAGTGTACCCGGGACAGTTCCCGGGGAGCTGTTTTTT. Amino acid sequence: CASSVPGTVPGELFF.

The chain uses TRBV5-8 and TRBJ1-5; no clear D gene. From germline, CDR1 is SGHTS and CDR2 YDEGEE. This CDR3 is built from 16 residues. Trimming shortened V by 0 bases and J by 4 bases, and 14 bases separated the two germline ends. CDR3 nucleotide sequence: TGTGCCAGCAGCTTGGGGGCAACAAGCTCTAATCAGCCCCAGCATTTT. Encoded protein: CASSLGATSSNQPQHF.

With regard to this clone: Other DNA variants within this sample encode the same CDR3. CDR3 in DNA: TGCGCCAGCAGGCGACAGGGAACTGAAGCTTTCTTT. Its protein product is CASRRQGTEAFF. J is TRBJ1-1 and V is TRBV5-1, with 7 bases aligning to TRBD1. Losses at the gene ends were 5 bases for V and 5 bases for J; bases not matched to a gene: 3. CDR3 length: 12 amino acids. Germline V lookup: CDR1 SGHRS, CDR2 YFSETQ.

This sequence joins TRBV18 and TRBJ2-5; D is perhaps TRBD1 (6 bases). This CDR3 spans 16 amino acids. V lost 5 bases, J lost 7 bases, and 23 bases lay in between. Germline V CDR1 and CDR2: KGHSH, LQKENI. The CDR3: CASSAARAPGELTQYF. The CDR3 DNA sequence: TGTGCCAGCTCAGCTGCTCGAGCTCCAGGGGAGTTGACCCAGTACTTC.

The chain carries TRBV5-1 and TRBJ2-4, with 7 bases matching TRBD1. CDR1 is SGHRS and CDR2 is YFSETQ in the germline V gene. Trimming at V came to 0 bases and at J to 4 bases, leaving 1 base not matched to a gene. CDR3 length: 14 residues. The CDR3 DNA reads as TGCGCCAGCAGCTTGGGACAGGGAAAAAACATTCAGTACTTC. Translating it yields CASSLGQGKNIQYF.

The count of this clone is one. This chain links TRBV5-6 with TRBJ2-5; the D gene could be TRBD1 or TRBD2 (5 bases each). The CDR3 spans 16 residues. The V end lost 0 bases, the J end lost 2 bases, and 14 bases lay between the germline ends. Germline CDR1 and CDR2: SGHDT and YYEEEE. The CDR3 DNA reads as TGTGCCAGCAGCTTGGTAAGATTGAGGGGTCAAGAGACCCAGTACTTC. This sequence encodes CASSLVRLRGQETQYF. The complete variable domain, with remaining parts taken from reference TRBV5-6 and TRBJ2-5, reads DAGVTQSPTHLIKTRGQQVTLRCSPKSGHDTVSWYQQALGQGPQFIFQYYEEEERQRGNFPDRFSGHQFPNYSSELNVNALLLGDSALYLCASSLVRLRGQETQYFGPGTRLLVL.

This clone has a handful of counts. The V call is TRBV18, the J call TRBJ1-2, with 8 bases matching TRBD1. The germline V gene encodes CDR1 KGHSH and CDR2 LQKENI. The CDR3 is 15 residues long. The V segment lost 0 bases and the J segment 4 bases; nucleotides outside the gene matches: 4. This CDR3 is CASSPPAGGPYGYTF. The CDR3 coding sequence is TGTGCCAGCTCACCACCGGCAGGGGGCCCCTATGGCTACACCTTC. Filled out from reference TRBV18 and TRBJ1-2, the complete variable domain reads NAGVMQNPRHLVRRRGQEARLRCSPMKGHSHVYWYRQLPEEGLKFMVYLQKENIIDESGMPKERFSAEFPKEGPSILRIQQVVRGDSAAYFCASSPPAGGPYGYTFGSGTRLTVV.

This clone was seen once. A junction boundary mismatches the germline segment, possibly from a read error. V usage is TRBV15 and J usage is TRBJ2-3, with 10 bases lining up with TRBD2. The germline gives CDR1 LNHNV, CDR2 YYDKDF (reference sequence). The CDR3 is 12 amino acids. CDR3 amino acids: CATSKGLGLANF. The DNA of the CDR3 is TGTGCCACCAGCAAAGGGCTGGGACTAGCGAATTTT.

The rearrangement uses TRBV28 and TRBJ1-1; no reliable D call. Germline V gene lookup returns CDR1 MDHEN and CDR2 SYDVKM. Deletions cut 3 bases from V and 10 bases from J, with 18 bases between. The CDR3 is made up of 14 amino acids. The CDR3 coding sequence is TGTGCCAGCAGTTTGCCCGCCTCGAAATTCCGAGCTTTCTTT. The encoded protein is CASSLPASKFRAFF.

The chain employs TRBV7-6 and TRBJ1-3; D is unclear. The CDR3 is 16 amino acids. Trimming removed 0 bases from V and 0 bases from J, with 9 bases in between. Germline V gene data show CDR1 as SGHVS and CDR2 as FNYEAQ. CDR3 residues: CASSLASGPSGNTIYF. CDR3 coding DNA: TGTGCCAGCAGCTTAGCATCCGGGCCCTCTGGAAACACCATATATTTT.

V is TRBV29-1 and J is TRBJ2-6, with no clear D. V lost 2 bases to trimming and J lost 4 bases, with 9 bases between them. The length of the CDR3 is 14 residues. CDR1 and CDR2 from the germline V gene are SQVTM and ANQGSEA. In DNA form, the CDR3 reads TGCAGCGTTGAATCCAGGTCCGGGGCCAACGTCCTGACTTTC. The encoded protein is CSVESRSGANVLTF.

The chain joins TRBV2 to TRBJ1-5, with 7 positions matching TRBD1. CDR3 length: 14 amino acids. With V trimmed by 5 bases and J by 5 bases, 6 bases remained unmatched. Germline CDR1 reads SNHLY; CDR2 reads FYNNEI. The CDR3 nucleotides are TGTGCCAGCAGTCCCAACAGGGGCGATCAGCCCCAGCATTTT. This translates into CASSPNRGDQPQHF.

The chain recombines TRBV30 with TRBJ1-6; no clear D. Deletions cut 0 bases from V and 4 bases from J, with 7 bases between. Germline V CDR1 and CDR2: GTSNPN, SVGIG (reference sequence). The CDR3 contains 14 residues. CDR3 region: CAWSVELYNSPLHF. The CDR3 coding sequence is TGTGCCTGGAGTGTTGAATTGTATAATTCACCCCTCCACTTT.

The rearrangement links TRBV19 to TRBJ1-2, with D possibly TRBD1 on 6 matching bases. The CDR3 consists of 14 residues. Trimming cost V 5 bases and J 4 bases, with 14 bases left between them. CDR1 LNHDA and CDR2 SQIVND come from the germline V gene (reference sequence). The CDR3 spells CASSVTGLRYGYTF. The CDR3 DNA follows: TGTGCCAGTAGTGTTACAGGGTTGCGCTATGGCTACACCTTC.

The chain combines TRBV14 with TRBJ2-3; a weak D match, TRBD1 (6 bases). This CDR3 is 18 amino acids long. Trimming stripped 0 bases from V and 1 base from J, with 17 bases between. Germline V CDR1 and CDR2: SGHDN, FVKESK. In DNA form, the CDR3 reads TGTGCCAGCAGCCAAGAGAAAGCGCACAGGGAAGGCACAGATACGCAGTATTTT. Translation: CASSQEKAHREGTDTQYF.